Listed here are 25 T cell receptor beta chains from one sample, sequenced in a study of blood T cell repertoires in COVID-19. Measured with immunoSEQ multiplex PCR; TCRdb has only the in-frame clones, and not every one. The table includes 350,000 or so clones, more than 70% detected once. Sequenced material: peripheral blood. The receptors stem from a woman aged 25 to 45 with COVID-19, enrolled during active disease.

This chain uses TRBV30 with TRBJ1-1; 7 bases are shared with TRBD1. This CDR3 region has 13 residues. From germline, CDR1 is GTSNPN and CDR2 SVGIG (reference sequence). Trimming removed 1 base from V and 4 bases from J; junction bases left unmatched: 3. CDR3 amino acids: CAWSGQGGTEAFF. Written as DNA, the CDR3 is TGTGCCTGGAGTGGACAGGGAGGCACTGAAGCTTTCTTT.

The chain couples TRBV7-9 to TRBJ1-2; TRBD1 agrees at 8 bases. This CDR3 has 14 amino acids. Germline CDR1 reads SEHNR; CDR2 reads FQNEAQ (reference sequence). Trimming cost V 1 base and J 9 bases; bases outside gene matches: 7. The CDR3 nucleotides read TGTGCCAGCAGCTTAGATGTCAGGGGGCGTAGCTACACCTTC. Protein sequence: CASSLDVRGRSYTF.

Of note for this clone: Distinct nucleotide sequences in the sample also encode this CDR3. The genes are TRBV20-1 and TRBJ1-1; D not resolved. The CDR3 sequence is 11 residues long. Germline V gives CDR1 DFQATT, CDR2 SNEGSKA (reference sequence). Trimming left V 1 base short and J 11 bases short, with 11 bases between. Here the CDR3 DNA reads TGCAGTGCTAGAGGGCTCACGGAGGCTTTCTTT. Its translation: CSARGLTEAFF.

V gene TRBV5-1 combines with J gene TRBJ2-5; 7 bases line up with TRBD2. V lost 0 bases, J lost 5 bases, and 7 bases stayed unmatched. There are 15 residues in the CDR3. CDR1 and CDR2 from the germline V gene are SGHRS and YFSETQ. For the CDR3, the DNA is TGCGCCAGCAGCTTGGAGGCGACTAGCCTGGAGACCCAGTACTTC. It specifies CASSLEATSLETQYF.

This chain links TRBV7-2 with TRBJ2-7; the D gene is possibly TRBD1 (6 bases). The CDR3 has 14 residues. V was cut by 5 bases and J by 3 bases, with 14 bases left in between. Germline V gene sequence: CDR1 SGHTA, CDR2 FQGNSA. CDR3 DNA sequence: TGTGCCAGCAGCCGTACCCTGACAGGCTACGAGCAGTACTTC. Translation: CASSRTLTGYEQYF.

This chain joins TRBV4-1 and TRBJ2-5, with 8 positions matching TRBD2. CDR3 length equals 16 residues. V lost 1 base, J lost 8 bases, and 12 bases stayed unmatched. In germline, CDR1 is MGHRA, CDR2 YSYEKL. The CDR3 nucleotides are TGCGCCAGCAGCCAAGGGTTGCTAGCGGGTGCGGAAACCCAGTACTTC. Translating it yields CASSQGLLAGAETQYF.

The chain joins TRBV4-3 to TRBJ2-3; perhaps TRBD1 as D (6 bases). The CDR3 covers 17 residues. The germline gives CDR1 LGHNA, CDR2 YSLEER. V lost 1 base to trimming and J lost 1 base, with 15 bases between them. The CDR3 DNA sequence: TGCGCCAGCAGCCAAGGTCCCCCAGGGGTTGGCACAGATACGCAGTATTTT. Amino acid sequence: CASSQGPPGVGTDTQYF.

The chain has TRBV19 and TRBJ1-2; TRBD1 matches 7 bases. The V segment lost 7 bases and the J segment 5 bases; nucleotides outside the gene matches: 4. Looked up from germline, CDR1 is LNHDA and CDR2 is SQIVND (reference sequence). There are 12 residues in the CDR3. DNA for the CDR3: TGTGCCAGTACGACAGGGACTTATGGCTACACCTTC. Encoded protein: CASTTGTYGYTF.

The chain couples TRBV12-5 to TRBJ1-1, with TRBD1 as a possible D gene (6 bases). The CDR3 spans 14 residues. The germline V gene has CDR1 LGHNT and CDR2 FRNRAP. The V and J ends lost 4 bases and 4 bases respectively, with 13 bases between them. CDR3 amino acids: CASGSGVRGTEAFF. CDR3 DNA: TGTGCTAGTGGTTCAGGGGTCCGCGGCACTGAAGCTTTCTTT. The complete variable domain, with remaining parts taken from reference TRBV12-5 and TRBJ1-1, reads DARVTQTPRHKVTEMGQEVTMRCQPILGHNTVFWYRQTMMQGLELLAYFRNRAPLDDSGMPKDRFSAEMPDATLATLKIQPSEPRDSAVYFCASGSGVRGTEAFFGQGTRLTVV.

The V gene is TRBV11-3, the J gene TRBJ2-1, with D possibly being TRBD2 (6 bases). The CDR3 is made up of 16 amino acids. V was cut by 1 base and J by 8 bases, with 18 bases left in between. CDR1 and CDR2 from the germline V gene are SGHNT and YENEEA. The CDR3 DNA reads as TGTGCCAGCAGCTTAGGGGCGGGGACTCCTATGGATGAGCAGTTCTTC. It yields the protein CASSLGAGTPMDEQFF.

This chain connects TRBV19 to TRBJ1-1; D ambiguous. The germline gives CDR1 LNHDA, CDR2 SQIVND (reference sequence). The CDR3 has 14 residues. The ends were cut back, 3 bases at V and 8 bases at J, with 16 bases in the middle. CDR3 sequence: CASSMEFRSSEAFF. CDR3 bases: TGTGCCAGTAGTATGGAGTTCAGATCCTCCGAAGCTTTCTTT.

The V gene is TRBV7-9, the J gene TRBJ2-2, with TRBD2 as a possible D gene (5 bases). V lost 5 bases to trimming and J lost 8 bases, with 9 bases between them. The CDR3 covers 12 residues. Germline CDR1 SEHNR, CDR2 FQNEAQ (reference sequence). CDR3 sequence: CASSSPGGELFF. CDR3 in DNA: TGTGCCAGCAGCAGCCCGGGGGGGGAGCTGTTTTTT.

The chain recombines TRBV28 with TRBJ1-3; 11 nucleotides match TRBD1. The CDR3 runs 14 residues. V trimming: 5 bases; J trimming: 8 bases; junction bases outside the gene matches: 5. The germline CDR1 and CDR2 sequences are MDHEN and SYDVKM. The CDR3 loop is CASSHGQGAYTIYF. The CDR3 nucleotides read TGTGCCAGCAGTCACGGACAGGGGGCATACACCATATATTTT.

V and J are TRBV9 and TRBJ2-3, with a weak D call TRBD1 (5 bases). V lost 3 bases and J 6 bases, leaving 11 bases between the germline ends. The CDR3 is 13 residues long. CDR1 is SGDLS, CDR2 YYNGEE, per germline. The DNA of the CDR3 is TGTGCCAGCAGCGCAGAAGGGGTGGATACGCAGTATTTT. Its protein product is CASSAEGVDTQYF. Combining the CDR3 with reference TRBV9 and TRBJ2-3 gives the whole variable domain DSGVTQTPKHLITATGQRVTLRCSPRSGDLSVYWYQQSLDQGLQFLIQYYNGEERAKGNILERFSAQQFPDLHSELNLSSLELGDSALYFCASSAEGVDTQYFGPGTRLTVL.

The rearrangement uses TRBV10-1 and TRBJ2-7; 10 bases agree with TRBD1. The junction had 14 bases not matched to a gene; V was cut back by 10 bases and J by 5 bases. The CDR3 has 15 amino acids. Germline-derived CDR1 and CDR2 are WNHNN and SYGVQD (reference sequence). The CDR3: CATHGGDRGFNEQYF. The CDR3 DNA reads as TGCGCCACCCACGGCGGGGACAGGGGTTTCAACGAGCAGTACTTC.

The rearrangement links TRBV28 to TRBJ1-5; possible D gene TRBD1, 5 bases. CDR1 MDHEN and CDR2 SYDVKM come from the germline V gene. V dropped 6 bases and J dropped 5 bases, with 14 bases sitting between them. The CDR3 sequence is 14 residues long. CDR3 loop: CASRPQGSDQPQHF. The CDR3 coding sequence is TGTGCCAGCAGACCGCAGGGATCCGATCAGCCCCAGCATTTT.

The V and J genes are TRBV7-6 and TRBJ2-1, with 16 bases matching TRBD2. Germline-derived CDR1 and CDR2 are SGHVS and FNYEAQ. V shed 0 bases and J 6 bases; nucleotides not matched to a gene: 5. The CDR3 contains 18 residues. CDR3 region: CASSLAPGTSGRANEQFF. CDR3 sequence (DNA): TGTGCCAGCAGCTTAGCGCCTGGGACTAGCGGGAGGGCCAATGAGCAGTTCTTC.

The DNA for the CDR3 is TGTGCCAGCAGGGTGGCGGACATAGACATGAACACTGAAGCTTTCTTT. Translated, it gives CASRVADIDMNTEAFF. The chain recombines TRBV2 with TRBJ1-1; a weak D match, TRBD1 (5 bases). This CDR3 is 16 amino acids long. From germline, CDR1 is SNHLY and CDR2 FYNNEI. V lost 6 bases, J lost 0 bases, and 17 bases lay in between.

This chain uses TRBV6-4 with TRBJ2-6; D possibly corresponds to TRBD2 (5 bases). The CDR3 consists of 16 residues. The V end was cut by 0 bases, the J end by 1 base, with 7 bases between. In germline, CDR1 is MRHNA, CDR2 SNTAGT. The CDR3 sequence is CASSDSSASGANVLTF. CDR3 bases: TGTGCCAGCAGTGACTCTAGCGCGTCTGGGGCCAACGTCCTGACTTTC.

The J gene is TRBJ2-3, the V gene TRBV6-5; 9 nucleotides line up with TRBD2. Germline V gene sequence: CDR1 MNHEY, CDR2 SVGAGI. This CDR3 comprises 15 residues. The trim removed 4 bases at V and 6 bases at J, leaving 8 bases unmatched. The CDR3 protein is CASSSPSSGGDTQYF. The CDR3 DNA follows: TGTGCCAGCAGTTCCCCGAGTAGCGGGGGCGATACGCAGTATTTT.

The chain combines TRBV2 with TRBJ2-7, with D tentatively TRBD1 (6 bases). Germline CDR1 SNHLY, CDR2 FYNNEI. The CDR3 length is 15 residues. Trimming left V 2 bases short and J 3 bases short, with 14 bases between. The CDR3 sequence: CASSESRGRGYEQYF. For the CDR3, the DNA is TGTGCCAGCAGTGAATCTCGTGGCAGGGGCTACGAGCAGTACTTC.

This clone occurred once. The gene calls are TRBV6-4 and TRBJ1-5; weak D call: TRBD1 (5 bases). Trimming cost V 4 bases and J 6 bases, with 10 bases left between them. This CDR3 region has 13 residues. The germline V gene has CDR1 MRHNA and CDR2 SNTAGT. The CDR3: CASSVQGGQPQHF. As DNA, the CDR3 is TGTGCCAGCAGTGTGCAGGGAGGTCAGCCCCAGCATTTT.

The chain carries TRBV6-2 or TRBV6-3 and TRBJ2-3; possible D gene TRBD2, 5 bases. Germline V gives CDR1 MNHEY, CDR2 SVGEGT. Deletions cut 0 bases from V and 2 bases from J, with 12 bases between. This CDR3 has 16 amino acids. For the CDR3, the DNA is TGTGCCAGCAGTTACTCCCCCAGCGGAGACACAGATACGCAGTATTTT. This encodes CASSYSPSGDTDTQYF.

CDR3 sequence: CSFRGEGNIQYF. The CDR3 DNA sequence: TGCAGCTTCAGGGGAGAGGGAAACATTCAGTACTTC. The chain uses TRBV29-1 and TRBJ2-4, with D tentatively TRBD1 (6 bases). V shed 8 bases and J shed 6 bases, with 14 bases lying between them. The germline V gene has CDR1 SQVTM and CDR2 ANQGSEA. There are 12 residues in the CDR3.

The V call is TRBV2, the J call TRBJ1-2; possible D gene TRBD1, 5 bases. This CDR3 has 13 residues. Germline V gene sequence: CDR1 SNHLY, CDR2 FYNNEI. Between the trimmed V and J ends, which lost 4 bases and 5 bases, there was a span of 11 bases. CDR3 bases: TGTGCCAGCAGTGCGGGCAGGGATTATGGCTACACCTTC. It translates to CASSAGRDYGYTF. Complete variable domain (other parts from reference TRBV2 and TRBJ1-2): EPEVTQTPSHQVTQMGQEVILRCVPISNHLYFYWYRQILGQKVEFLVSFYNNEISEKSEIFDDQFSVERPDGSNFTLKIRSTKLEDSAMYFCASSAGRDYGYTFGSGTRLTVV.